Listed below are T cell receptor beta chains from one sample, sequenced in a study of human T cells and chemical hapten exposure. TCRdb re-called the RACE reads with MiXCR, one entry per CDR3 protein. The repertoire holds some 96,000 distinct CDR3 sequences, with 25% to 35% as singletons. Material: whole blood, obtained in connection with sensitization to the hapten diphenylcyclopropenone (DPC). The source is a man aged 40-50 years with alopecia areata. Some clones in this sample may be carry-over from other donors' samples. Both conserved end residues are part of each CDR3.

13 TRBJ2-7 TRBV27 CASSSGPAYEQYF
15 TRBJ2-4 TRBV11-1 CASSAGTGTVNIQYF
17 TRBJ2-2 TRBV5-4 CASSLEGRLAGTGELFF
12 TRBJ1-2 TRBV10-2 CASSVGQDGYTF
14 TRBJ1-5 TRBV6-6 CASSSAGGNQPQHF
13 TRBJ2-5 TRBV11-2 CASSHGIKETQYF
14 TRBJ2-5 TRBV20-1 CSALPGLIQETQYF
18 TRBJ1-1 TRBV4-1 CASSQEPGTGEGNTEAFF
12 TRBJ1-1 TRBV28 CASSLSEPEAFF
14 TRBJ1-4 TRBV12-3/TRBV12-4 CASSYRATNEKLFF
12 TRBJ1-2 TRBV6-2/TRBV6-3 CASTESTYGYTF
16 TRBJ1-1 TRBV28 CASSRPRGEADTEAFF
15 TRBJ2-7 TRBV27 CASSFYQDPIDEQYF
13 TRBJ2-1 TRBV14 CASSSTGNNEQFF
12 TRBJ2-3 TRBV7-9 CASSFRAVGLYF
17 TRBJ2-3 TRBV27 CASSPTGTSTLTDTQYF
14 TRBJ2-3 TRBV28 CASSYGGGTDTQYF
17 TRBJ2-7 TRBV20-1 CSARRGNTNRFSYEQYF
15 TRBJ1-5 TRBV2 CASSSTGGKNQPQHF
13 TRBJ1-2 TRBV6-6 CASSQTGTYGYTF
14 TRBJ1-1 TRBV3-1 CASSQATGPTEAFF
12 TRBJ2-1 TRBV30 CAWSAVGNEQFF
12 TRBJ1-5 TRBV29-1 CSVEDGNQPQHF
16 TRBJ2-1 TRBV7-2 CASSRVAGGAYNEQFF
13 TRBJ1-5 TRBV6-2/TRBV6-3 CASKGYSNLPQHF
12 TRBJ2-7 TRBV28 CASSLYSYEQYF
15 TRBJ2-7 TRBV12-3/TRBV12-4 CASSLSGDLSYEQYF
15 TRBJ1-1 TRBV18 CASSPSKQGNTEAFF
14 TRBJ2-3 TRBV20-1 CSALGWGQADTQYF
13 TRBJ2-7 TRBV20-1 CSARDQWSDEQYF
15 TRBJ2-1 TRBV20-1 CSARGGQNRYNEQFF
15 TRBJ2-1 TRBV29-1 CSVRGLAGGQGEQFF
15 TRBJ2-5 TRBV28 CASSRLVGDQETQYF
17 TRBJ2-6 TRBV10-3 CAISDLPGYSGANVLTF
14 TRBJ2-1 TRBV7-9 CASSLAEPYNEQFF
14 TRBJ2-7 TRBV20-1 CSARSGGGSYEQYF
15 TRBJ2-3 TRBV6-2/TRBV6-3 CASSYSIPIADTQYF
14 TRBJ2-3 TRBV6-5 CASSYGQGFDTQYF
15 TRBJ1-6 TRBV15 CATSRLRESGSPLHF
14 TRBJ2-1 TRBV18 CASSRKEGGGEQFF
16 TRBJ2-2 TRBV11-1 CASSLVKNRPTGELFF
12 TRBJ2-7 TRBV25-1 CASRDSPYEQYF
16 TRBJ2-1 TRBV11-2 CASSPRTSGVYNEQFF
15 TRBJ2-1 TRBV12-3/TRBV12-4 CASSSSGTGGHEQFF
13 TRBJ1-1 TRBV14 CASSQKMNTEAFF
14 TRBJ1-1 TRBV28 CASSLGGPNTEAFF
15 TRBJ1-1 TRBV4-1 CASSQTGGRDTEAFF
13 TRBJ1-3 TRBV6-5 CASSYSSGNTIYF
13 TRBJ2-5 TRBV2 CASSDSGQETQYF
15 TRBJ2-7 TRBV20-1 CSAPRTSGAPYEQYF
15 TRBJ2-4 TRBV29-1 CSVVGAALAKNIQYF
16 TRBJ2-1 TRBV29-1 CSVEMFLAGKLNEQFF
16 TRBJ1-4 TRBV28 CASSEGGASTNEKLFF
12 TRBJ1-2 TRBV21-1 CASSSVEYGCTF
15 TRBJ2-7 TRBV19 CASSSRTGGLYEQYF